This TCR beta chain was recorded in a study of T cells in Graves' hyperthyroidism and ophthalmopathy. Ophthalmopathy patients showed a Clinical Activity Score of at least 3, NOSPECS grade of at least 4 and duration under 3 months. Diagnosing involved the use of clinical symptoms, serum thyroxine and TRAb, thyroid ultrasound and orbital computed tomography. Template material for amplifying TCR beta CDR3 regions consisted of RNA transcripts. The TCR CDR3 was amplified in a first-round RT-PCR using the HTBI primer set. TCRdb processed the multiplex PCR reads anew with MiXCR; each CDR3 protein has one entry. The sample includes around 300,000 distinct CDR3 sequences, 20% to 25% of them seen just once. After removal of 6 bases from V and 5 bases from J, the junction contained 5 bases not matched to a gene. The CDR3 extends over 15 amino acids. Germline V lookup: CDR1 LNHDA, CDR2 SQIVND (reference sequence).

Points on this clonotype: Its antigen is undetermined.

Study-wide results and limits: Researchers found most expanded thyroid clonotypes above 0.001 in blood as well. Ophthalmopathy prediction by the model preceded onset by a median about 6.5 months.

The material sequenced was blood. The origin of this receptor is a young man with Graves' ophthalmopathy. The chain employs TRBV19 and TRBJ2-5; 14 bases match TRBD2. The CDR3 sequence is CASSRTSGRWETQYF. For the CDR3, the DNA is TGTGCCAGTAGCAGGACTAGCGGGAGGTGGGAGACCCAGTACTTC. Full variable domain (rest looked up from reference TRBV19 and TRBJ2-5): DGGITQSPKYLFRKEGQNVTLSCEQNLNHDAMYWYRQDPGQGLRLIYYSQIVNDFQKGDIAEGYSVSREKKESFPLTVTSAQKNPTAFYLCASSRTSGRWETQYFGPGTRLLVL.